Below are 17 T cell receptor beta chains sequenced from a single sample in a study of CD8+CD57+ T cells in acquired aplastic anemia. Sequencing involved patients with CD8+CD57+ cell expansion previously shown by flow cytometry. For CDR3 and TCR beta VDJ profiling, genomic DNA was the template used. TCRdb itself ran the reads through MiXCR, one entry per CDR3 protein. This sample has just over 200,000 distinct CDR3 sequences, with approximately 60% found just once. Sample: sorted CD4+, CD8+, or CD8+CD57+ T cells (not recorded which) from PBMCs. The source of these receptors is a human donor with aplastic anemia.

The rearrangement links TRBV27 to TRBJ1-6; D unresolved. The CDR3 runs 15 residues. In germline, CDR1 is MNHEY, CDR2 SMNVEV (reference sequence). V was trimmed by 4 bases and J by 7 bases, leaving 14 bases between them. In DNA, the CDR3 is TGTGCCAGCAGTTCGGGGTTAGGGATAAATTCACCCCTCCACTTT. Amino acids: CASSSGLGINSPLHF.

This chain links TRBV15 with TRBJ1-6, with TRBD1 matching over 7 bases. The CDR3 spans 16 residues. The germline V gene encodes CDR1 LNHNV and CDR2 YYDKDF (reference sequence). Trimming removed 3 bases from V and 10 bases from J; junction bases left unmatched: 12. This CDR3 is CATSSTTSEGGSPLHF. The CDR3 nucleotides are TGTGCCACCAGCAGTACGACATCCGAAGGGGGCTCACCCCTCCACTTT.

V usage is TRBV4-3 and J usage is TRBJ2-7; D is unclear. Germline V gives CDR1 LGHNA, CDR2 YSLEER. This CDR3 has 15 residues. V was clipped by 1 base and J by 5 bases, with 15 bases between them. CDR3 region: CASSQAITAQDEQYF. The CDR3 DNA is TGCGCCAGCAGCCAAGCAATAACAGCCCAGGACGAGCAGTACTTC.

V usage is TRBV5-1 and J usage is TRBJ2-7; D is ambiguous. Trimming removed 2 bases from V and 8 bases from J, with 11 bases in between. Germline-derived CDR1 and CDR2 are SGHRS and YFSETQ. The CDR3 totals 12 residues. DNA of the CDR3: TGCGCCAGCAGCTTCGTGATGGGGAAGCAGTACTTC. Protein: CASSFVMGKQYF. The full variable domain, rest sourced from reference TRBV5-1 and TRBJ2-7, is KAGVTQTPRYLIKTRGQQVTLSCSPISGHRSVSWYQQTPGQGLQFLFEYFSETQRNKGNFPGRFSGRQFSNSRSEMNVSTLELGDSALYLCASSFVMGKQYFGPGTRLTVT.

This sequence joins TRBV29-1 and TRBJ1-2, with TRBD1 identical over 7 bases. The germline gives CDR1 SQVTM, CDR2 ANQGSEA. V gave up 4 bases and J gave up 8 bases; unmatched junction bases: 10. The CDR3 spans 13 residues. CDR3 sequence reads: CSVVEGGVWGYTF. The CDR3 bases are TGCAGCGTTGTTGAAGGGGGCGTTTGGGGCTACACCTTC. Looking up the rest from reference TRBV29-1 and TRBJ1-2 gives the full variable domain: SAVISQKPSRDICQRGTSLTIQCQVDSQVTMMFWYRQQPGQSLTLIATANQGSEATYESGFVIDKFPISRPNLTFSTLTVSNMSPEDSSIYLCSVVEGGVWGYTFGSGTRLTVV.

Ten or more counts support this clonotype. V usage is TRBV7-8 and J usage is TRBJ2-5, with unresolved D. V was cut by 5 bases and J by 1 base, with 14 bases left in between. Germline V gene data show CDR1 as SGHVS and CDR2 as FQNEAQ. The CDR3 consists of 15 residues. The CDR3: CASSLIPGPQETQYF. The CDR3, as DNA: TGTGCCAGCAGCCTTATACCAGGACCCCAAGAGACCCAGTACTTC. The complete variable domain, with remaining parts taken from reference TRBV7-8 and TRBJ2-5, reads GAGVSQSPRYKVAKRGQDVALRCDPISGHVSLFWYQQALGQGPEFLTYFQNEAQLDKSGLPSDRFFAERPEGSVSTLKIQRTQQEDSAVYLCASSLIPGPQETQYFGPGTRLLVL.

This clonotype was detected only a few times. J is TRBJ2-1 and V is TRBV25-1; TRBD2 agrees at 9 bases. The germline gives CDR1 MGHDK, CDR2 SYGVNS. Trimming at V came to 0 bases and at J to 5 bases, leaving 5 bases not matched to a gene. The CDR3 runs to 16 residues. In DNA, the CDR3 is TGTGCCAGCAGTGAATATGCGGGGGGGCGGCACAATGAGCAGTTCTTC. Amino acid sequence: CASSEYAGGRHNEQFF.

Comment on this clonotype: Its ends do not fully match the called genes, so a read error is possible. The rearrangement joins TRBV7-8 to TRBJ2-2; TRBD2 aligns across 8 bases. The CDR3 is 11 amino acids. Per the germline V gene, CDR1 is SGHVS and CDR2 is FQNEAQ. The CDR3 spells CGGGPVGELFF. The CDR3 nucleotides read TGCGGGGGGGGGCCGGTCGGGGAGCTGTTTTTT.

CDR3: CSAKRDRDNYNEQFF. CDR3 nucleotide sequence: TGCAGTGCTAAGAGGGACAGGGATAATTACAATGAGCAGTTCTTC. The chain links TRBV20-1 to TRBJ2-1; 9 nucleotides agree with TRBD1. Germline V gene data show CDR1 as DFQATT and CDR2 as SNEGSKA (reference sequence). There are 15 residues in the CDR3. V shed 4 bases, J shed 4 bases, and the junction held 8 bases outside the gene matches.

This clonotype was found a few times. V gene TRBV19 combines with J gene TRBJ2-3; D perhaps matches TRBD2 (6 bases). The V and J ends lost 5 bases and 10 bases respectively, with 19 bases between them. The CDR3 runs 14 residues. Germline CDR1 is LNHDA and CDR2 is SQIVND (reference sequence). The CDR3, as DNA: TGTGCCAGTAGTCTCGGGACTTTAGCGTTGGCGCAGTATTTT. Protein sequence: CASSLGTLALAQYF. The whole variable domain, remainder taken from reference TRBV19 and TRBJ2-3, is DGGITQSPKYLFRKEGQNVTLSCEQNLNHDAMYWYRQDPGQGLRLIYYSQIVNDFQKGDIAEGYSVSREKKESFPLTVTSAQKNPTAFYLCASSLGTLALAQYFGPGTRLTVL.

The chain recombines TRBV2 with TRBJ2-7; D might be TRBD2 (6 bases). The CDR3 extends over 16 amino acids. Germline V CDR1 and CDR2: SNHLY, FYNNEI. Trimming left V 3 bases short and J 6 bases short, with 21 bases between. In DNA, the CDR3 is TGTGCCAGCAGTGACTCAACCTCCAGACTAGTTCTCGAGCAGTACTTC. The encoded protein is CASSDSTSRLVLEQYF.

This chain connects TRBV24-1 to TRBJ2-5; TRBD2 is a possible D gene (6 bases). CDR1 KGHDR and CDR2 SFDVKD come from the germline V gene. The germline V and J ends were trimmed by 2 bases and 2 bases, with 8 bases remaining between them. The CDR3 has 14 amino acids. The CDR3 here is CATSDSGEQETQYF. DNA of the CDR3: TGTGCCACCAGTGATTCGGGGGAGCAAGAGACCCAGTACTTC.

In this sample, this clonotype turned up a few times. This sequence joins TRBV10-2 and TRBJ2-1; 7 nucleotides agree with TRBD1. V dropped 6 bases and J dropped 9; count of bases not matched to a gene: 14. CDR3 length: 15 amino acids. Germline loops: CDR1 WSHSY, CDR2 SAAADI. DNA of the CDR3: TGCGCCAGCAGAGCAGGGACAGCGCCCCGCTTTGAGCAGTTCTTC. Its protein is CASRAGTAPRFEQFF.

Concerning this clonotype: Sequence at one end of the junction differs from germline and may be a read error. V usage is TRBV2 and J usage is TRBJ2-6; 7 bases line up with TRBD1. The CDR3 loop spans 18 amino acids. Germline CDR1 and CDR2: SNHLY and FYNNEI. The CDR3 region has the DNA TGTGCCAGCAGTGTCTACACAGGGGATATAAGTGGGGCCAACGTACTGACTTTC. This encodes CASSVYTGDISGANVLTF.

This sequence joins TRBV2 and TRBJ1-1, with 8 nucleotides matching TRBD1. V dropped 8 bases and J dropped 1; count of bases not matched to a gene: 6. CDR1 is SNHLY and CDR2 is FYNNEI in the germline V gene. The CDR3 is made up of 14 amino acids. The CDR3 protein is CASDRDRRNTEAFF. CDR3 in DNA: TGTGCCAGCGACCGGGACAGGAGGAACACTGAAGCTTTCTTT.

CDR3: CSVEVLAGRDQFF. Written as DNA, the CDR3 is TGCAGCGTTGAAGTCCTAGCGGGACGCGACCAGTTCTTC. The chain links TRBV29-1 to TRBJ2-1; 9 positions agree with TRBD2. The V gene's germline CDR1 is SQVTM and CDR2 ANQGSEA. CDR3 length: 13 residues. The junction had 8 bases not matched to a gene; V was cut back by 1 base and J by 13 bases.

This clonotype has only a few counts. The chain carries TRBV24-1 and TRBJ1-1; D uncertain. The CDR3 is made up of 13 amino acids. Germline values: CDR1 KGHDR, CDR2 SFDVKD. V was cut by 3 bases and J by 6 bases, with 10 bases left in between. The CDR3 DNA is TGTGCCACCAGTGATCCCTCGATTCCTGAAGCTTTCTTT. Encoded protein: CATSDPSIPEAFF.